The T cell receptor beta chain described here comes from a study of vaccination effects on CD4 cells after COVID-19. The study's findings and limits: In healthy vaccinees, only 1 of 255 vaccine-induced clones cross-reacted with common cold coronaviruses.

Expansion with viral peptide pools was applied to antigen-specific CD4+ T cells by the ViraFEST assay prior to sequencing. Subsequent to a culture period of under 11 days, CD4+ T cells were isolated. Subjects were given two BNT162b2 or mRNA-1273 vaccine doses. Half the medium was swapped for IL-2 medium on days 3 and 7. This clone occurred once. Its specificity is unknown. Sequencing used immunoSEQ multiplex PCR; TCRdb keeps in-frame clones, though not all of them. The sample has 30,000 to 40,000 clones; 72% are singletons. J lost 7 bases, V lost 0 bases, and 8 bases had no gene match. In germline, CDR1 is LGHNA, CDR2 YNFKEQ. CDR3 length equals 15 residues.

Sequencing was performed on CD4+ T cells from PBMCs cultured with HCoV-229E spike peptides, taken after COVID-19 vaccination. The chain recombines TRBV4-2 with TRBJ2-5, with 7 bases lining up with TRBD1. This TCR came from a human donor who received a COVID-19 vaccine. The CDR3, as DNA: TGTGCCAGCAGCCAAGATCTGGGACAGCCTGGGACCCAGTACTTC. Protein product: CASSQDLGQPGTQYF.